This T cell receptor beta chain was captured by sequencing in a study of blood T cell repertoires in COVID-19. V lost 4 bases, J lost 0 bases, and 9 bases stayed unmatched. This CDR3 contains 17 residues. Germline loops: CDR1 SGHNT, CDR2 YENEEA. The protocol was immunoSEQ multiplex PCR, while the TCRdb copy is restricted to in-frame clones and leaves out a portion. The table records about 290,000 clones, around 86% of them present only once. Input material: peripheral blood. The chain carries TRBV11-3 and TRBJ2-1; 7 nucleotides line up with TRBD2. This receptor was identified in a woman aged 40 to 50 who had recovered from COVID-19. In DNA form, the CDR3 reads TGTGCCAGCAGCTCGGGCGGGAGTTGGAGCTCCTACAATGAGCAGTTCTTC. This sequence encodes CASSSGGSWSSYNEQFF.